This T cell receptor beta chain was documented in a study of graft-versus-host responses after intestinal transplantation. About the research overall: Each recipient received a multivisceral, liver-intestinal, or isolated intestinal graft. All recipients got anti-thymocyte globulin induction, then tacrolimus and steroids for roughly three years.

V shed 4 bases and J 3 bases; nucleotides not matched to a gene: 11. Germline V CDR1 and CDR2: SGHAT, FQDESV (reference sequence). The CDR3 consists of 17 residues. Assay used: immunoSEQ multiplex PCR; TCRdb lists only in-frame clones, some missing. The table lists around 18,000 clones, approximately 95% of them singletons. The chain combines TRBV11-1 with TRBJ2-3, with 9 positions matching TRBD2. The specimen comprised PBMCs, sampled 23 days after intestinal transplant. The clonotype was recovered from a human patient who received an intestinal transplant, so some T cells may come from the graft donor. DNA of the CDR3: TGTGCCAGCAGCTCCCTAGGCGCTAGCGGGATAACAGATACGCAGTATTTT. Residues: CASSSLGASGITDTQYF.